Listed here are 31 T cell receptor beta chains from one sample, sequenced in a study of blood T cell repertoires in COVID-19. Profiling relied on immunoSEQ multiplex PCR, and the TCRdb table lists in-frame clones only, not all of them. The table lists roughly 100,000 clones, 84% of them singletons, with roughly 13% in the top ten. The sequencing input was peripheral blood. The receptors come from a human donor in a cohort sampled during active or convalescent COVID-19.

This clone occurred many times. The V and J genes are TRBV9 and TRBJ1-1, with 10 bases matching TRBD1. Germline V gene data show CDR1 as SGDLS and CDR2 as YYNGEE. V lost 2 bases and J lost 1; bases outside the gene matches: 2. This CDR3 comprises 15 residues. CDR3 residues: CASSVGTGANTEAFF. For the CDR3, the DNA is TGTGCCAGCAGCGTGGGGACAGGGGCGAACACTGAAGCTTTCTTT.

The chain carries TRBV6-1 and TRBJ2-3; 8 bases fit TRBD1. The CDR3 is 15 amino acids. Looked up from germline, CDR1 is MNHNS and CDR2 is SASEGT. Trimming took 1 base from V and 3 from J; bases not matched to a gene: 3. The CDR3 DNA follows: TGTGCCAGCAGTGAAGGATACAGGGGGACAGATACGCAGTATTTT. Protein: CASSEGYRGTDTQYF.

The sample holds a few counts of this clone. This sequence joins TRBV9 and TRBJ2-3; maybe TRBD2 (7 bases). Trimming stripped 4 bases from V and 3 bases from J, with 18 bases between. The CDR3 sequence is 16 residues long. Germline CDR1 reads SGDLS; CDR2 reads YYNGEE. CDR3 region: CASSSREGGTTDTQYF. The CDR3 coding sequence is TGTGCCAGCAGCTCACGCGAGGGGGGGACGACAGATACGCAGTATTTT.

The CDR3 sequence is CASSLRDKAYNEQFF. DNA of the CDR3: TGCGCCAGCAGCCTCCGGGACAAAGCCTACAATGAGCAGTTCTTC. The chain joins TRBV5-1 to TRBJ2-1; D is perhaps TRBD1 (6 bases). Germline values: CDR1 SGHRS, CDR2 YFSETQ. Trimming shortened V by 4 bases and J by 2 bases, and 13 bases separated the two germline ends. This CDR3 is 15 amino acids long.

The gene calls are TRBV19 and TRBJ1-1; possibly TRBD1 for D (5 bases). Trimming removed 3 bases from V and 4 bases from J, with 12 bases in between. Germline CDR1 and CDR2: LNHDA and SQIVND (reference sequence). This CDR3 comprises 14 residues. The CDR3 loop reads CASSIGGGSTEAFF. CDR3 DNA sequence: TGTGCCAGTAGTATTGGGGGGGGGTCCACTGAAGCTTTCTTT.

This rearrangement joins TRBV28 to TRBJ2-7; 7 bases map to TRBD2. V trimming: 7 bases; J trimming: 0 bases; junction bases outside the gene matches: 3. There are 13 residues in the CDR3. Germline V gene sequence: CDR1 MDHEN, CDR2 SYDVKM. In DNA form, the CDR3 reads TGTGCCAGCACCGGCGGGAGCTCCTACGAGCAGTACTTC. Translation gives CASTGGSSYEQYF.

The rearrangement joins TRBV19 to TRBJ2-1; TRBD2 matches at 10 bases. The CDR3 has 15 amino acids. Germline V lookup: CDR1 LNHDA, CDR2 SQIVND (reference sequence). The V segment lost 6 bases and the J segment 3 bases; nucleotides outside the gene matches: 5. This CDR3 reads CASSLPSGGYNEQFF. The CDR3 bases are TGTGCCAGTAGCCTTCCTAGCGGGGGCTACAATGAGCAGTTCTTC.

This rearrangement joins TRBV12-2 to TRBJ2-7; no check of the table's D call, TRBD2, against the DNA was made. TRBV12-2 is termed a pseudogene. The CDR3 is 14 residues long. Here the CDR3 DNA reads TGTGCAAGTCGCTTAGTACGGGAAACCTACGAGCAGTACTTC. Amino acid sequence: CASRLVRETYEQYF.

This chain links TRBV6-5 with TRBJ1-1; D not certain. Germline V CDR1 and CDR2: MNHEY, SVGAGI. The CDR3 length is 11 residues. The germline V and J ends were trimmed by 9 bases and 1 base, with 6 bases remaining between them. The CDR3: CASTGNTEAFF. CDR3 nucleotides: TGTGCCAGTACGGGGAACACTGAAGCTTTCTTT.

This chain links TRBV4-1 with TRBJ1-1; tentatively, D is TRBD1 (6 bases). This CDR3 has 18 residues. The germline V gene encodes CDR1 MGHRA and CDR2 YSYEKL. V lost 1 base and J 0 bases, leaving 18 bases between the germline ends. The chain's CDR3 is CASSQGKGVAYMNTEAFF. CDR3 bases: TGCGCCAGCAGCCAAGGGAAGGGGGTCGCATACATGAACACTGAAGCTTTCTTT.

The chain combines TRBV9 with TRBJ1-6, with D hard to call. Germline-derived CDR1 and CDR2 are SGDLS and YYNGEE. V lost 3 bases and J 9 bases, leaving 10 bases between the germline ends. The CDR3 covers 13 residues. CDR3 nucleotide sequence: TGTGCCAGCAGCGATAGGGAGGGTTCACCCCTCCACTTT. This gives the protein CASSDREGSPLHF.

The chain couples TRBV5-1 to TRBJ2-7; D call uncertain. Germline CDR1 reads SGHRS; CDR2 reads YFSETQ. CDR3 length: 15 amino acids. V lost 1 base to trimming and J lost 3 bases, with 14 bases between them. The CDR3 nucleotides read TGCGCCAGCAGCTTGTCTCAGAACAAAGTCTACGAGCAGTACTTC. It codes for CASSLSQNKVYEQYF.

V usage is TRBV16 and J usage is TRBJ1-2, with D unresolved. Per germline, CDR1 KGHSY and CDR2 FQNENV. The CDR3 has 15 amino acids. Trimming removed 3 bases from V and 8 bases from J, with 19 bases in between. The CDR3 is CASSHPRSSGGGYTF. Written as DNA, the CDR3 is TGTGCCAGCAGCCATCCCCGATCCTCGGGAGGAGGCTACACCTTC.

J is TRBJ2-3 and V is TRBV6-5, with 11 bases identical to TRBD2. Germline trimming cut 4 bases from V and 8 bases from J; bases unmatched to any gene: 5. Germline assignment: CDR1 MNHEY and CDR2 SVGAGI. The CDR3 totals 14 residues. In DNA form, the CDR3 reads TGTGCCAGCAGTTCCGGGACTAGCGGTGTTACGCAGTATTTT. This gives the protein CASSSGTSGVTQYF.

The chain joins TRBV11-2 to TRBJ2-7, with TRBD2 as a possible D gene (5 bases). The germline V gene has CDR1 SGHAT and CDR2 FQNNGV. Trimming took 1 base from V and 4 from J, leaving 20 bases between them. The length of the CDR3 is 17 residues. CDR3 sequence reads: CASSLGSGYREVYEQYF. The CDR3 region has the DNA TGTGCCAGCAGCTTAGGGAGCGGTTACAGAGAAGTATACGAGCAGTACTTC.

The chain has TRBV7-2 and TRBJ2-7; 13 positions match TRBD2. The CDR3 runs to 15 residues. The trim removed 6 bases at V and 6 bases at J, leaving 8 bases unmatched. The V gene's germline CDR1 is SGHTA and CDR2 FQGNSA. The CDR3 protein is CASRTTSGGASEQYF. For the CDR3, the DNA is TGTGCCAGCAGAACCACTAGCGGGGGGGCCTCCGAGCAGTACTTC.

CDR3 DNA sequence: TGTGCCAGCTCACCAGCCACCGGGACAGAACTTTTCTACGAGCAGTACTTC. Translation gives CASSPATGTELFYEQYF. This chain connects TRBV18 to TRBJ2-7, with 7 positions matching TRBD1. CDR3 size: 17 residues. Germline assignment: CDR1 KGHSH and CDR2 LQKENI. V lost 2 bases and J lost 3; bases outside the gene matches: 13.

This clone has just one count. The V call is TRBV5-4, the J call TRBJ2-4, with D tentatively TRBD2 (6 bases). V was pared by 4 bases and J by 1 base, with 9 bases between. Germline V gives CDR1 SGHNT, CDR2 YYREEE (reference sequence). The CDR3 is 14 amino acids. CDR3 residues: CASSLAGAKNIQYF. CDR3 DNA sequence: TGTGCCAGCAGCCTCGCGGGGGCCAAAAACATTCAGTACTTC. Supplemented by reference TRBV5-4 and TRBJ2-4, the full variable domain reads ETGVTQSPTHLIKTRGQQVTLRCSSQSGHNTVSWYQQALGQGPQFIFQYYREEENGRGNFPPRFSGLQFPNYSSELNVNALELDDSALYLCASSLAGAKNIQYFGAGTRLSVL.

The CDR3 here is CASRGPNYGYTF. CDR3 nucleotides: TGTGCCAGCAGGGGCCCTAACTATGGCTACACCTTC. V usage is TRBV12-3 or TRBV12-4 and J usage is TRBJ1-2, with D uncertain. Deletions cut 6 bases from V and 0 bases from J, with 5 bases between. This CDR3 is built from 12 residues.

This chain connects TRBV30 to TRBJ1-6; weak D call: TRBD1 (5 bases). The V and J ends lost 2 bases and 14 bases respectively, with 10 bases between them. Germline V CDR1 and CDR2: GTSNPN, SVGIG (reference sequence). CDR3 length equals 11 residues. In DNA, the CDR3 is TGTGCCTGGAGTCCCGGGGGGGCCCTCCACTTT. Translating gives CAWSPGGALHF.

The chain is built from TRBV2 and TRBJ2-7; D is undetermined. V was trimmed by 5 bases and J by 2 bases, leaving 13 bases between them. CDR3 length: 14 amino acids. CDR1 is SNHLY and CDR2 is FYNNEI in the germline V gene. CDR3 sequence reads: CASSSPRLPYEQYF. The CDR3 nucleotides are TGTGCCAGCAGTAGCCCCAGGTTGCCCTACGAGCAGTACTTC.

V gene TRBV3-1 (or the pseudogene TRBV3-2) combines with J gene TRBJ2-5; D not resolved. Trimming took 0 bases from V and 4 from J, leaving 12 bases between them. There are 15 residues in the CDR3. CDR1 and CDR2 (germline): LGHDT, YNNKEL (reference sequence). In nucleotides, the CDR3 is TGTGCCAGCAGCCAAGATCGCGGTAGTGGAGAGACCCAGTACTTC. Protein sequence: CASSQDRGSGETQYF.

The chain employs TRBV6-5 and TRBJ2-7; 8 nucleotides align to TRBD1. This CDR3 region has 14 residues. V shed 4 bases, J shed 5 bases, and the junction held 7 bases outside the gene matches. Germline CDR1 is MNHEY and CDR2 is SVGAGI. This CDR3 is CASSWTGRKDEQYF. For the CDR3, the DNA is TGTGCCAGCAGTTGGACAGGGAGGAAGGACGAGCAGTACTTC.

The V and J genes are TRBV14 and TRBJ2-7; TRBD2 is a possible D gene (6 bases). Germline CDR1 and CDR2: SGHDN and FVKESK. The CDR3 is made up of 14 amino acids. V dropped 6 bases and J dropped 3 bases, with 15 bases sitting between them. The CDR3 DNA reads as TGTGCCAGCAGTTTGTTAGCGGTGCACTACGAGCAGTACTTC. Translated, it gives CASSLLAVHYEQYF.

The CDR3 coding sequence is TGCGCCAGCGGTGGGACAGGGAACACCGGGGAGCTGTTTTTT. Translating it yields CASGGTGNTGELFF. The chain employs TRBV5-1 and TRBJ2-2, with 8 bases matching TRBD1. V gave up 7 bases and J gave up 1 base; unmatched junction bases: 3. This CDR3 region has 14 residues. Germline V CDR1 and CDR2: SGHRS, YFSETQ. The full variable domain, its missing parts supplied by reference TRBV5-1 and TRBJ2-2, is KAGVTQTPRYLIKTRGQQVTLSCSPISGHRSVSWYQQTPGQGLQFLFEYFSETQRNKGNFPGRFSGRQFSNSRSEMNVSTLELGDSALYLCASGGTGNTGELFFGEGSRLTVL.

The rearrangement uses TRBV28 and TRBJ1-2, with D maybe TRBD1 (5 bases). Trimming pared 10 bases from V and 0 bases from J, leaving 12 bases between. Germline CDR1 MDHEN, CDR2 SYDVKM. The CDR3 length is 13 residues. The CDR3 is CATRQPPNYGYTF. The CDR3 bases are TGTGCCACCCGACAGCCGCCTAACTATGGCTACACCTTC.

The chain has TRBV6-1 and TRBJ1-6; tentatively, D is TRBD1 (5 bases). Deletions cut 0 bases from V and 10 bases from J, with 13 bases between. This CDR3 is built from 15 residues. The germline V gene has CDR1 MNHNS and CDR2 SASEGT. The CDR3 reads CASSEALGHSSPLHF. In nucleotides, the CDR3 is TGTGCCAGCAGTGAAGCGCTGGGGCATTCCTCACCCCTCCACTTT.

V gene TRBV5-8 combines with J gene TRBJ1-5, with no clear D. CDR1 SGHTS and CDR2 YDEGEE come from the germline V gene. Trimming cost V 5 bases and J 0 bases, with 12 bases left between them. This CDR3 contains 15 residues. CDR3 in amino acids: CASSHGEYSNQPQHF. The CDR3 region has the DNA TGTGCCAGCAGTCACGGGGAGTATAGCAATCAGCCCCAGCATTTT.

This clone has more than one count but fewer than ten. CDR3 sequence: CASSLVASGGVDEQFF. The CDR3 coding sequence is TGCGCCAGCAGCTTGGTCGCTAGCGGGGGGGTCGATGAGCAGTTCTTC. The genes are TRBV5-1 and TRBJ2-1; 12 bases are a match to TRBD2. Losses at the gene ends were 0 bases for V and 8 bases for J; bases not matched to a gene: 6. The CDR3 contains 16 residues. Germline V gives CDR1 SGHRS, CDR2 YFSETQ.

This rearrangement joins TRBV6-2 or TRBV6-3 to TRBJ2-3; 12 bases agree with TRBD2. Germline CDR1 reads MNHEY; CDR2 reads SVGEGT. V dropped 5 bases and J dropped 3; count of bases not matched to a gene: 6. The CDR3 is made up of 16 amino acids. Written as DNA, the CDR3 is TGTGCCAGCAGTCCCGGACTAGCGGGAATAACAGATACGCAGTATTTT. Its protein product is CASSPGLAGITDTQYF.

The chain joins TRBV29-1 to TRBJ2-3, with D perhaps matching TRBD2 (7 bases). This CDR3 spans 14 amino acids. Germline assignment: CDR1 SQVTM and CDR2 ANQGSEA. Trimming removed 7 bases from V and 2 bases from J, with 16 bases in between. For the CDR3, the DNA is TGCAGCGGATTTCGGGGGGCCTCCACAGATACGCAGTATTTT. This codes for CSGFRGASTDTQYF.